The following is a T cell receptor beta chain sequence with its context. As yet, its antigen is unknown. TCRdb keeps only in-frame clones here, not all; method: immunoSEQ multiplex PCR. The sample yields roughly 100,000 clones, 80% to 90% seen once. Pooled in the analysis were second doses at about 4 or about 12 weeks. This sample is drawn from a study of T cell responses to AZD1222 COVID-19 vaccine. The study, taken as a whole, reports: After two AZD1222 doses, spike-specific TCR breadth and depth rose versus day 0. Targeting of unmutated variant regions was reportedly seen in nearly half of spike-specific TCRs.

This receptor was identified in an adult who received the AZD1222 COVID-19 vaccine. The sequenced sample was peripheral blood, obtained 28 days after the second AZD1222 dose.

CDR3 amino acids: CASSATGVGSTEAFF. CDR3 bases: TGTGCCAGCAGTGCTACAGGGGTGGGAAGCACTGAAGCTTTCTTT. The chain links TRBV6-4 to TRBJ1-1; 7 bases agree with TRBD1. CDR3 size: 15 residues. V gave up 4 bases and J gave up 4 bases; unmatched junction bases: 9. Germline V gene lookup returns CDR1 MRHNA and CDR2 SNTAGT.